This TCR beta chain was found in a study of blood T cell repertoires in COVID-19. In the study overall: The samples span acute and convalescent COVID-19 from the United States, Italy and Spain.

The CDR3 has 14 amino acids. CDR1 SGHAT and CDR2 FQNNGV come from the germline V gene. J was trimmed by 7 bases and V by 0 bases; bases with no gene match: 5. Libraries were prepared by immunoSEQ multiplex PCR; TCRdb keeps only in-frame clonotypes and omits some of them. In the table there are approximately 500,000 clones, approximately 91% of which are singletons. Enrolment of Seattle patients took place during active infection, and they were followed longitudinally. This sequence was found in a woman between 50 and 59 years old with COVID-19, enrolled during active disease. V and J are TRBV11-2 and TRBJ1-2, with 7 nucleotides matching TRBD1. The sample taken for sequencing was peripheral blood. The CDR3 bases are TGTGCCAGCAGCTTAGATCGGGCAGGGGGTGGCTACACCTTC. It specifies CASSLDRAGGGYTF.